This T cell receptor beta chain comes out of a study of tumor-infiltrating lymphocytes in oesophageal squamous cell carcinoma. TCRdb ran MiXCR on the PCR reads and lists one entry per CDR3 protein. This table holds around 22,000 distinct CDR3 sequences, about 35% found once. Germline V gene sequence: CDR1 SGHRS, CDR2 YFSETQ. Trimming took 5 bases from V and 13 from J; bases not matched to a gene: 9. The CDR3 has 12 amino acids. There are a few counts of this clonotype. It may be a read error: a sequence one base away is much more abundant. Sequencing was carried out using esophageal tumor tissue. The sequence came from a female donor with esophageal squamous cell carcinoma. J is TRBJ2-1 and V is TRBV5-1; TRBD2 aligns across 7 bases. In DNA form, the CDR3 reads TGCGCCAGCAGGGTACGGGAGGAGACCCAGTTCTTC. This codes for CASRVREETQFF. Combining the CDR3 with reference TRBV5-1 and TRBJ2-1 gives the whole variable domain KAGVTQTPRYLIKTRGQQVTLSCSPISGHRSVSWYQQTPGQGLQFLFEYFSETQRNKGNFPGRFSGRQFSNSRSEMNVSTLELGDSALYLCASRVREETQFFGPGTRLTVL.